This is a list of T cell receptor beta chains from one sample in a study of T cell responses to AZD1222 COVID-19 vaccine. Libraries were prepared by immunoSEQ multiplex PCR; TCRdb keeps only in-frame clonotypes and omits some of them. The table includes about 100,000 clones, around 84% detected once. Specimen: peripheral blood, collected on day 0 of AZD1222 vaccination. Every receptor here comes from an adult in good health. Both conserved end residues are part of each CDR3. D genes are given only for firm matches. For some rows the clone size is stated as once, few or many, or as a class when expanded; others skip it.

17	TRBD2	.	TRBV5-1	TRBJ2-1	CASSRRPTSGLYNEQFF	TGCGCCAGCAGCCGGCGCCCGACTAGCGGGCTGTACAATGAGCAGTTCTTC
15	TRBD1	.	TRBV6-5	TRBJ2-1	CASSRRQGSYNEQFF	TGTGCCAGCAGCCGCCGACAGGGTTCCTACAATGAGCAGTTCTTC
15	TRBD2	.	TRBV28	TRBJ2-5	CASSAPGGNQETQYF	TGTGCCAGCAGTGCCCCGGGGGGGAACCAAGAGACCCAGTACTTC
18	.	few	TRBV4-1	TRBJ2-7	CASSGGEGGGSGAYEQYF	TGCGCCAGCAGCGGAGGAGAGGGAGGAGGTAGCGGAGCCTACGAGCAGTACTTC
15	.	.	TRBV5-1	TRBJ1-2	CASSDTRTANYGYTF	TGCGCCAGCAGCGACACCCGGACAGCGAACTATGGCTACACCTTC
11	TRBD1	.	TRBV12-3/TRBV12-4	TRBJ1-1	CASRNRGEAFF	TGTGCCAGCAGGAACAGGGGTGAAGCTTTCTTT
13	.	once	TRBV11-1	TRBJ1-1	CASSFVKDTEAFF	TGTGCCAGCAGCTTTGTTAAGGACACTGAAGCTTTCTTT
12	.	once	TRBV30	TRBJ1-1	CAWSVGVTEAFF	TGTGCCTGGAGTGTAGGGGTTACTGAAGCTTTCTTT
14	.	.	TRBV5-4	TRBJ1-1	CASSLVYADDEAFF	TGTGCCAGCAGCTTGGTTTATGCAGACGATGAAGCTTTCTTT
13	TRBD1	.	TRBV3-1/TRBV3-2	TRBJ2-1	CASSRLGQGEEFF	TGTGCCAGCAGCCGGCTGGGACAGGGGGAGGAGTTCTTC
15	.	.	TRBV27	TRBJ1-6	CASLPAWESGSPLHF	TGTGCCAGTTTACCCGCCTGGGAAAGCGGTTCACCCCTCCACTTT
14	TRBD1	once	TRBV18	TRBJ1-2	CASSPGDRNYGYTF	TGTGCCAGCTCACCAGGGGACAGAAACTATGGCTACACCTTC
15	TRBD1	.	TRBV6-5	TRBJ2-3	CASSYSGTGLDTQYF	TGTGCCAGCAGTTACTCGGGGACAGGGCTGGATACGCAGTATTTT
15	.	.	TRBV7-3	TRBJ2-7	CASSLAGGPVNEQYF	TGTGCCAGCAGCCTCGCCGGGGGGCCTGTTAACGAGCAGTACTTC
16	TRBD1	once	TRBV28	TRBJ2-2	CASSLPGQGYTGELFF	TGTGCCAGCAGTTTACCGGGACAGGGATACACCGGGGAGCTGTTTTTT
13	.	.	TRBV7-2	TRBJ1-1	CASSTKRNTEAFF	TGTGCCAGCAGTACTAAAAGGAACACTGAAGCTTTCTTT
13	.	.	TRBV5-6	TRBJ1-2	CASSQQGLYGYTF	TGTGCCAGCAGCCAACAGGGCCTCTATGGCTACACCTTC
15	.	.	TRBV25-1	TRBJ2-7	CASSEPTTGFDEQYF	TGTGCCAGCAGTGAGCCGACTACAGGGTTCGACGAGCAGTACTTC
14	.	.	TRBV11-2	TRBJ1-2	CASSPQGGYYGYTF	TGTGCCAGCAGCCCCCAAGGGGGGTACTATGGCTACACCTTC
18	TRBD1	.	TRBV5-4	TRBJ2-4	CASSPDRAPRIAKNIQYF	TGTGCCAGCAGCCCGGACAGGGCCCCTCGAATAGCCAAAAACATTCAGTACTTC
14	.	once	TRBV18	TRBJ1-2	CASSPSGSRYGYTF	TGTGCCAGCTCACCGTCGGGATCGAGGTATGGCTACACCTTC
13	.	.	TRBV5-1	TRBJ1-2	CASSPRAPWGYTF	TGCGCCAGCAGCCCTCGGGCACCGTGGGGCTACACCTTC
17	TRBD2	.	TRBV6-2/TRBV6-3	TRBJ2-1	CASSPGLAGGLLNEQFF	TGTGCCAGCAGTCCGGGACTAGCGGGAGGGCTTCTCAATGAGCAGTTCTTC
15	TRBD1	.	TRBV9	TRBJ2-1	CASSTDRSSYNEQFF	TGTGCCAGCAGTACGGACAGGAGCTCCTACAATGAGCAGTTCTTC
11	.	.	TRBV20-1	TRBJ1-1	CSAKFATEAFF	TGCAGTGCTAAATTTGCCACTGAAGCTTTCTTT
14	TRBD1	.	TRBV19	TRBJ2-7	CARGGTGVPYEQYF	TGTGCCAGGGGAGGGACAGGGGTTCCCTACGAGCAGTACTTC
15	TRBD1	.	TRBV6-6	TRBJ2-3	CASTSGGYLTDTQYF	TGTGCCAGCACGTCAGGGGGCTATCTCACAGATACGCAGTATTTT
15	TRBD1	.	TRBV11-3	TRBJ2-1	CASSSDRGEYNEQFF	TGTGCCAGCAGCTCCGACAGGGGGGAATACAATGAGCAGTTCTTC
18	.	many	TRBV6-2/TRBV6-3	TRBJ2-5	CASSYPRLAGGFLETQYF	.
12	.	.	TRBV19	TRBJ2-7	CASSITGGEQYF	TGTGCCAGTAGTATAACGGGTGGGGAGCAGTACTTC
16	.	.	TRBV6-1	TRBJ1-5	CASIEQTGYSNQPQHF	TGTGCCAGCATTGAGCAGACAGGCTATAGCAATCAGCCCCAGCATTTT
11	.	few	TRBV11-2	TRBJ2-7	CASTPGYEQYF	TGTGCCAGCACCCCAGGTTACGAGCAGTACTTC
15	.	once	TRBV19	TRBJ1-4	CASSPTGFGLEKLFF	TGTGCCAGTAGTCCTACAGGGTTCGGACTTGAAAAACTGTTTTTT
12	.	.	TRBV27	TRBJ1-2	CASKSGNYGYTF	TGTGCCAGCAAAAGCGGAAACTATGGCTACACCTTC
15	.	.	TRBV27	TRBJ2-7	CASSLKGWGSYEQYF	TGTGCCAGCAGTTTAAAGGGCTGGGGATCCTACGAGCAGTACTTC
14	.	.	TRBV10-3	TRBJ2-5	CAISRRGPQETQYF	TGTGCCATCAGCCGCCGTGGGCCTCAAGAGACCCAGTACTTC
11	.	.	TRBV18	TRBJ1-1	CASSPQAEAFF	TGTGCCAGCTCACCTCAAGCTGAAGCTTTCTTT
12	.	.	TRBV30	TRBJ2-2	CAWGTFFGELFF	TGTGCCTGGGGGACTTTTTTCGGGGAGCTGTTTTTT
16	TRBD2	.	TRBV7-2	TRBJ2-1	CASSLAGGQNYNEQFF	TGTGCCAGCAGCCTAGCGGGAGGACAAAATTACAATGAGCAGTTCTTC
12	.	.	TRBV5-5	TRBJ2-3	CASSLTEDTQYF	TGTGCCAGCAGCTTGACAGAGGATACGCAGTATTTT
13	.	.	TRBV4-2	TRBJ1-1	CASSQDPPGEAFF	TGTGCCAGCAGCCAAGATCCCCCAGGGGAAGCTTTCTTT
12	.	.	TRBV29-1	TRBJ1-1	CSVRTVNTEAFF	TGCAGCGTCCGAACAGTTAACACTGAAGCTTTCTTT
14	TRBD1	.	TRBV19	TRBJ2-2	CASWGQGRTGELFF	TGTGCCAGCTGGGGACAGGGAAGGACCGGGGAGCTGTTTTTT